A selection of T cell receptor beta chains follows, all from one sample in a study of blood T cell repertoires in COVID-19. Profiling relied on immunoSEQ multiplex PCR, and the TCRdb table lists in-frame clones only, not all of them. Here the sample spans some 250,000 clones, around 90% being singletons. The sequenced sample was peripheral blood. These receptor sequences come from a man aged 55 to 70 who had recovered from COVID-19. CDR3s include the opening cysteine and the closing phenylalanine or tryptophan. A D gene is named only where the DNA matches it firmly. Some rows have no size entry. The others give once, few or many, or a class for an expanded clone.

abundance	d_gene	v_gene	j_gene	CDR3aa	CDR3nt
NA	NA	TRBV5-1	TRBJ2-1	CASSLVSGNKGQFF	TGCGCCAGCAGCTTGGTCTCCGGGAATAAGGGGCAGTTCTTC
NA	NA	TRBV6-6	TRBJ2-1	CASSLSWSRPEEQFF	TGTGCCAGCAGTTTGTCTTGGTCTCGGCCGGAGGAGCAGTTCTTC
NA	TRBD2	TRBV10-3	TRBJ2-5	CATGSGAGGQETQYF	TGTGCCACCGGATCCGGAGCGGGGGGGCAAGAGACCCAGTACTTC
NA	TRBD1	TRBV6-1	TRBJ2-5	CASSETGTGGRETQYF	TGTGCCAGCAGTGAAACCGGGACAGGGGGCAGGGAGACCCAGTACTTC
NA	NA	TRBV30	TRBJ2-6	CAWSVQGSGANVLTF	TGTGCCTGGAGTGTCCAGGGGTCCGGGGCCAACGTCCTGACTTTC
NA	TRBD1	TRBV19	TRBJ2-3	CASGWDSLTSTQYF	TGTGCCAGTGGTTGGGACAGCTTAACTAGTACGCAGTATTTT
NA	NA	TRBV13	TRBJ2-5	CASSLLGGTFQETQYF	TGTGCCAGCAGCTTACTTGGGGGGACCTTCCAAGAGACCCAGTACTTC
NA	TRBD2	TRBV13	TRBJ2-1	CASSSQRGGNNEQFF	TGTGCCAGCAGCTCTCAGCGGGGGGGCAACAATGAGCAGTTCTTC
NA	NA	TRBV6-1	TRBJ1-3	CASSARRSGQGVDTIYF	TGTGCCAGCAGTGCACGGCGCTCCGGACAAGGGGTGGACACCATATATTTT
NA	TRBD1	TRBV27	TRBJ2-7	CATSGTGSSYEQYF	TGTGCCACCTCCGGGACAGGGAGCTCCTACGAGCAGTACTTC
NA	NA	TRBV19	TRBJ2-2	CASSLPVSNTGELFF	TGTGCCAGTAGTCTTCCCGTATCGAACACCGGGGAGCTGTTTTTT
NA	NA	TRBV27	TRBJ2-2	CASSLSIRVPGELFF	TGTGCCAGCAGTTTATCGATCCGGGTTCCCGGGGAGCTGTTTTTT
NA	NA	TRBV6-5	TRBJ1-6	CASSYWGVSPLHF	TGTGCCAGCAGTTACTGGGGAGTTTCACCCCTCCACTTT
NA	NA	TRBV5-4	TRBJ1-2	CASSLVQANYGYTF	TGTGCCAGCAGCCTTGTTCAGGCTAACTATGGCTACACCTTC
NA	TRBD2	TRBV5-1	TRBJ2-7	CASSLGGSGGYEQYF	TGCGCCAGCAGCTTGGGAGGATCGGGGGGCTACGAGCAGTACTTC
NA	TRBD1	TRBV2	TRBJ1-1	CASSNTGGGTEAFF	TGTGCCAGCAGCAACACAGGGGGCGGCACTGAAGCTTTCTTT
NA	TRBD2	TRBV3-1/TRBV3-2	TRBJ2-3	CASSQRGTRLSTQYF	TGTGCCAGCAGCCAACGAGGGACTAGGTTGTCTACGCAGTATTTT
NA	TRBD1	TRBV28	TRBJ1-1	CASSPQRAGGPEAFF	TGTGCCAGCAGCCCCCAGAGGGCAGGGGGGCCTGAAGCTTTCTTT
once	NA	TRBV5-1	TRBJ2-1	CASSSPGEFRGEQFF	TGCGCCAGCAGCTCGCCGGGGGAGTTCCGGGGTGAGCAGTTCTTC
NA	TRBD1	TRBV5-1	TRBJ1-4	CASRSGQGNEKLFF	TGCGCCAGCAGGTCGGGACAGGGGAACGAAAAACTGTTTTTT
NA	TRBD1	TRBV10-3	TRBJ2-3	CAIGTGGEILHTQYF	TGTGCCATCGGAACAGGGGGCGAGATATTACATACGCAGTATTTT
NA	NA	TRBV5-4	TRBJ2-5	CASSSQGQSTETQYF	TGTGCCAGCAGCTCGCAGGGCCAGTCCACGGAGACCCAGTACTTC
NA	TRBD2	TRBV5-8	TRBJ2-1	CASSLGNLAGVNEQFF	TGTGCCAGCAGCTTGGGGAATCTAGCGGGGGTCAATGAGCAGTTCTTC
NA	NA	TRBV19	TRBJ2-2	CASTYTGELFF	TGTGCCAGTACATACACCGGGGAGCTGTTTTTT
NA	NA	TRBV6-4	TRBJ2-5	CASSSEIVWQETQYF	TGTGCCAGCAGTTCTGAGATAGTGTGGCAAGAGACCCAGTACTTC
NA	NA	TRBV5-4	TRBJ2-7	CASSANGYEQYF	TGTGCCAGCAGCGCCAACGGGTACGAGCAGTACTTC
NA	NA	TRBV24-1	TRBJ2-1	CATSDLIGGGNEQFF	TGTGCCACCAGTGATTTAATAGGGGGTGGGAATGAGCAGTTCTTC
NA	NA	TRBV2	TRBJ1-6	CASMLTVNSPLHF	TGTGCCAGCATGTTGACAGTAAATTCACCCCTCCACTTT
NA	TRBD1	TRBV4-1	TRBJ2-7	CASSQDRETGGNYEQYF	TGCGCCAGCAGCCAAGATCGAGAGACAGGGGGTAACTACGAGCAGTACTTC
NA	TRBD1	TRBV24-1	TRBJ1-5	CATSESTGANQPQHF	TGTGCCACCAGTGAATCGACAGGGGCCAATCAGCCCCAGCATTTT
NA	NA	TRBV20-1	TRBJ2-5	CSASGVEPDSAQETQYF	TGCAGTGCTAGTGGGGTCGAGCCCGACTCGGCACAAGAGACCCAGTACTTC
NA	NA	TRBV6-1	TRBJ1-4	CASSYRGGVEKLFF	TGTGCCAGCAGTTATCGGGGGGGAGTTGAAAAACTGTTTTTT
NA	NA	TRBV29-1	TRBJ2-3	CSVESDTQYF	TGCAGCGTTGAATCGGATACGCAGTATTTT
NA	TRBD1	TRBV3-1/TRBV3-2	TRBJ1-6	CASSRRSTGTGGSPLHF	TGTGCCAGCAGCCGCCGTTCGACCGGGACAGGGGGTTCACCCCTCCACTTT
NA	NA	TRBV5-6	TRBJ2-1	CASSLGEVRGFHEQFF	TGTGCCAGCAGCCTGGGCGAGGTCAGGGGTTTCCATGAGCAGTTCTTC
NA	TRBD2	TRBV5-1	TRBJ2-2	CASSFLTSGGSAGELFF	TGCGCCAGCAGCTTTCTGACTAGCGGGGGGAGCGCCGGGGAGCTGTTTTTT
once	NA	TRBV9	TRBJ1-2	CASSSGYYYGYTF	TGTGCCAGCAGCTCAGGATACTACTATGGCTACACCTTC
NA	TRBD1	TRBV5-1	TRBJ1-3	CASSLGDSRNTIYF	TGCGCCAGCAGCCTCGGGGACAGTCGGAACACCATATATTTT
NA	NA	TRBV6-4	TRBJ2-5	CASSDSNPSGPAAQYF	TGTGCCAGCAGTGACTCGAACCCCAGCGGCCCCGCGGCCCAGTACTTC
NA	NA	TRBV24-1	TRBJ2-1	CATSDPGQDSYNEQFF	TGTGCCACCAGTGATCCCGGACAAGACTCCTACAATGAGCAGTTCTTC
once	NA	TRBV4-1	TRBJ1-4	CASRRQVATNEKLFF	TGCGCCAGCAGACGACAGGTTGCAACTAATGAAAAACTGTTTTTT
NA	TRBD1	TRBV11-2	TRBJ1-5	CASSLETGGHQPQHF	TGTGCCAGCAGCTTAGAGACAGGGGGCCATCAGCCCCAGCATTTT
NA	TRBD1	TRBV4-1	TRBJ2-7	CASSLQIGTGGYEQYF	TGCGCCAGCAGCCTCCAGATAGGGACAGGGGGCTACGAGCAGTACTTC
NA	TRBD1	TRBV19	TRBJ2-5	CASTPGRGRLETQYF	TGTGCCAGTACCCCGGGAAGGGGGCGCTTAGAGACCCAGTACTTC
NA	NA	TRBV3-1/TRBV3-2	TRBJ2-1	CASSRIGLPGTYNEQFF	TGTGCCAGCAGCCGGATCGGACTCCCCGGAACCTACAATGAGCAGTTCTTC
once	TRBD1	TRBV5-1	TRBJ1-1	CASSWGTALNTEAFF	TGCGCCAGCAGCTGGGGGACAGCCTTGAACACTGAAGCTTTCTTT
NA	NA	TRBV6-5	TRBJ1-5	CASRPQGRQPQHF	TGTGCCAGCAGGCCTCAGGGTAGGCAGCCCCAGCATTTT
NA	NA	TRBV5-6	TRBJ1-2	CASSLAGGGYTF	TGTGCCAGCAGCTTAGCGGGCGGGGGCTACACCTTC
NA	TRBD2	TRBV9	TRBJ2-2	CASSVQSGVNTGELFF	TGTGCCAGCAGCGTACAGAGCGGGGTGAACACCGGGGAGCTGTTTTTT